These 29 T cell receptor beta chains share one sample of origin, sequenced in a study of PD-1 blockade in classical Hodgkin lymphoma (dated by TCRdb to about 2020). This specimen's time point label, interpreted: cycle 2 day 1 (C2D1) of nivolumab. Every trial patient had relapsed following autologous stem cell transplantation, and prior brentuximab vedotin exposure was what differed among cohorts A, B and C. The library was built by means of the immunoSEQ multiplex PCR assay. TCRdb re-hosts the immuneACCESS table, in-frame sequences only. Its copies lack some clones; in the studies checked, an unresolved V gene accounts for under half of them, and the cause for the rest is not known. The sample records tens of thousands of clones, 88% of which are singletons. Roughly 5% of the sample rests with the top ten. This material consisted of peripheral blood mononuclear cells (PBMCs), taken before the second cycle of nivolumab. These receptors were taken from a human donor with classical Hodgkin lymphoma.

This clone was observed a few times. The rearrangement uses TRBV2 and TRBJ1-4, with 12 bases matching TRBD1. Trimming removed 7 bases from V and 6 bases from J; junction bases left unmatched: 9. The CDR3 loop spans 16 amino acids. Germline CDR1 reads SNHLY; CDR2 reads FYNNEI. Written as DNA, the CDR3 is TGTGCCAGCAATTCCGGGACAGGGGGCGCTGATGAAAAACTGTTTTTT. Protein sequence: CASNSGTGGADEKLFF.

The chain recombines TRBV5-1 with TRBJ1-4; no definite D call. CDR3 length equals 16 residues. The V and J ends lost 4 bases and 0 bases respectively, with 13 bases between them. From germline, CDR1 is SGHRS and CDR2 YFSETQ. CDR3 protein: CASSRTLLATNEKLFF. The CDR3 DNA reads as TGCGCCAGCAGCCGGACGCTTCTGGCAACTAATGAAAAACTGTTTTTT.

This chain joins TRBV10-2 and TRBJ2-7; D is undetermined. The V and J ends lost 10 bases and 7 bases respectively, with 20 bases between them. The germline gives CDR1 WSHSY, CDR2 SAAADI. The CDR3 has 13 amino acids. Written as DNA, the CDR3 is TGCGCCACCACACCCCCACCTACTTATGAGCAGTACTTC. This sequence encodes CATTPPPTYEQYF.

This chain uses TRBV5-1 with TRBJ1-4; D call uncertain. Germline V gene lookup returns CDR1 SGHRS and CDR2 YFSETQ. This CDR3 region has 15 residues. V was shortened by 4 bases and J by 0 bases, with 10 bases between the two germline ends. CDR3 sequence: CASSPTRATNEKLFF. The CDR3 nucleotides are TGCGCCAGCAGCCCGACGAGGGCAACTAATGAAAAACTGTTTTTT.

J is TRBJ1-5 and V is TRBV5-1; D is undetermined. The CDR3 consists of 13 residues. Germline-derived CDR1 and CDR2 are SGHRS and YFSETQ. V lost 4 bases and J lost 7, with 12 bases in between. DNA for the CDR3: TGCGCCAGCAGCGCGGGCCAAGGACAGCCCCAGCATTTT. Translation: CASSAGQGQPQHF.

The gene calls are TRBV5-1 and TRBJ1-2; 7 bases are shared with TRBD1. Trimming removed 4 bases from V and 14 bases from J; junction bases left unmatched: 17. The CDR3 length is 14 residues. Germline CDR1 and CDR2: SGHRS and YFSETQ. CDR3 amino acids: CASSLDTETGADTF. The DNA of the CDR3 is TGCGCCAGCAGCCTAGACACGGAAACAGGGGCGGATACCTTC.

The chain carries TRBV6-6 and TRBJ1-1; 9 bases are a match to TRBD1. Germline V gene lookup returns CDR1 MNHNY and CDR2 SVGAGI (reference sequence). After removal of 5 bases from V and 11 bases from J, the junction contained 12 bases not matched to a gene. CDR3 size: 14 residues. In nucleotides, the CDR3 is TGTGCCAGCAGTCCAACGAACCGGGACAGGGAGGCTTTCTTT. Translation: CASSPTNRDREAFF.

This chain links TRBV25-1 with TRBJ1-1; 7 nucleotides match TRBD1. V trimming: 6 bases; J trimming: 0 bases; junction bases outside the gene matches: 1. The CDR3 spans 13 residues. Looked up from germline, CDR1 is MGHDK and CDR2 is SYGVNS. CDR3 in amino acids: CASRGTVNTEAFF. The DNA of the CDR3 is TGTGCCAGCAGAGGGACAGTGAACACTGAAGCTTTCTTT.

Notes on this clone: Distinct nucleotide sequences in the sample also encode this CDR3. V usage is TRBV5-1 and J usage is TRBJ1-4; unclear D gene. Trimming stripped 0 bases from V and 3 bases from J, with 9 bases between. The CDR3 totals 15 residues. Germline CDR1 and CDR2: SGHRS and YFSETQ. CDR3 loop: CASSLAGAANEKLFF. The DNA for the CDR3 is TGCGCCAGCAGCTTGGCGGGTGCGGCTAATGAAAAACTGTTTTTT.

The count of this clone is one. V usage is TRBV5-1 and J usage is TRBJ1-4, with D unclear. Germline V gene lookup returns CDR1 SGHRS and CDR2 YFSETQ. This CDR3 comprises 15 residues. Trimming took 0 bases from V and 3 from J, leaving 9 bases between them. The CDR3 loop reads CASSLEAMANEKLFF. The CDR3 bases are TGCGCCAGCAGCTTGGAGGCTATGGCTAATGAAAAACTGTTTTTT.

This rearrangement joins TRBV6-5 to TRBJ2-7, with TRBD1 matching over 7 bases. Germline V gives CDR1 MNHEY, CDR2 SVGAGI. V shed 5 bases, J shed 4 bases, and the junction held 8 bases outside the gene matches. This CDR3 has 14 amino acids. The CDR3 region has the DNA TGTGCCAGCAGTCCCCAGACAGGGCAATACGAGCAGTACTTC. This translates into CASSPQTGQYEQYF.

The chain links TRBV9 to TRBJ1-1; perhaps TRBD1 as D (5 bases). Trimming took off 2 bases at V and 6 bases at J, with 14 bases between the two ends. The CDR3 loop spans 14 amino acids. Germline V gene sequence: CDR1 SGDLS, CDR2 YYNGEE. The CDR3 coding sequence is TGTGCCAGCAGCGTCATGGAGGGGTTAGCTGAAGCTTTCTTT. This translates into CASSVMEGLAEAFF.

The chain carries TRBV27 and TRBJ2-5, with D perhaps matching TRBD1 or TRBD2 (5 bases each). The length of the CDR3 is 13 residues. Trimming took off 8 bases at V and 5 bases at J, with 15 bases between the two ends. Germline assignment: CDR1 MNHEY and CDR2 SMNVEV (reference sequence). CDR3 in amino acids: CASANWGMETQYF. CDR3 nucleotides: TGTGCCAGCGCCAATTGGGGGATGGAGACCCAGTACTTC.

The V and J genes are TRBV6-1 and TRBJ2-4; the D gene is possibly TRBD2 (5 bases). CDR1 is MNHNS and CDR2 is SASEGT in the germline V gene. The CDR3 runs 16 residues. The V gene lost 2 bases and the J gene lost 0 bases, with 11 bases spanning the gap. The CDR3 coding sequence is TGTGCCAGCAGTGAATTGGGAGAACTAGCCAAAAACATTCAGTACTTC. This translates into CASSELGELAKNIQYF.

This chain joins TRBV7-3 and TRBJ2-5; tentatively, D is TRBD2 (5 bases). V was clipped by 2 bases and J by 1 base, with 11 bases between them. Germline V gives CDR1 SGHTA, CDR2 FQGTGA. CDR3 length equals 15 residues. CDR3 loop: CASSLYAGLQETQYF. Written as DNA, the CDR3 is TGTGCCAGCAGCTTATATGCAGGACTCCAAGAGACCCAGTACTTC.

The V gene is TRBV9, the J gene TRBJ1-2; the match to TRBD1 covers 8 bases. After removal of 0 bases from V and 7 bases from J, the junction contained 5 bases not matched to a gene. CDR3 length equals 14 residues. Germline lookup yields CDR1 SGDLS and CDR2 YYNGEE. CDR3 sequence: CASSVAGGEVGYTF. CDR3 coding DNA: TGTGCCAGCAGCGTAGCAGGGGGCGAAGTTGGCTACACCTTC.

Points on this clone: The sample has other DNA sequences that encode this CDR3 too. The CDR3 loop is CASSRQLNTEAFF. DNA of the CDR3: TGTGCCAGCAGTAGACAGTTGAACACTGAAGCTTTCTTT. V and J are TRBV6-4 and TRBJ1-1, with D maybe TRBD1 (5 bases). Trimming removed 5 bases from V and 0 bases from J, with 7 bases in between. Looked up from germline, CDR1 is MRHNA and CDR2 is SNTAGT. The CDR3 loop spans 13 amino acids.

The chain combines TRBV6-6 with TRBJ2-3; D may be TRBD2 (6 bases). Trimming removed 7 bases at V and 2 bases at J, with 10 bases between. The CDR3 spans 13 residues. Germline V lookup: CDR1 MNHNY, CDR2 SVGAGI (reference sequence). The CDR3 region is CASTRDSTDTQYF. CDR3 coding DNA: TGTGCCAGCACTCGGGACTCCACAGATACGCAGTATTTT.

The CDR3 nucleotides read TGTGCCAGCAGCGAACAGGGCGCGGGAAACACCATATATTTT. It is translated as CASSEQGAGNTIYF. The chain employs TRBV9 and TRBJ1-3, with D possibly being TRBD1 (6 bases). This CDR3 contains 14 residues. Germline CDR1 reads SGDLS; CDR2 reads YYNGEE. Trimming took off 3 bases at V and 4 bases at J, with 11 bases between the two ends.

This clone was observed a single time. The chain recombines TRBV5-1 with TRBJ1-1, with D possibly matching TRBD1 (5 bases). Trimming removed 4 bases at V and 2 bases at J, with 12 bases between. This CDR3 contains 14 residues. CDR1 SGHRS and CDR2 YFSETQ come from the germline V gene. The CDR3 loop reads CASSAGGSNTEAFF. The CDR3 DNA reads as TGCGCCAGCAGCGCCGGGGGGTCCAACACTGAAGCTTTCTTT.

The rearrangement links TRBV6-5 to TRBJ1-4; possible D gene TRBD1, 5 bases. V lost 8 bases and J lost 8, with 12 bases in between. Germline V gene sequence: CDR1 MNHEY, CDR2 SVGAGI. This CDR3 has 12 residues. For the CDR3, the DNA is TGTGCCAGCGGTATGGGGCGAGAAAAACTGTTTTTT. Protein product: CASGMGREKLFF.

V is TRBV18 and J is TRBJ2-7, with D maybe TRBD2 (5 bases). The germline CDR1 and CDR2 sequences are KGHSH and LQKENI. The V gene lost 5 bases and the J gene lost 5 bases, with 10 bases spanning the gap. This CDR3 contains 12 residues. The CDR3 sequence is CASSVVRDEQYF. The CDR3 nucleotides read TGTGCCAGCTCAGTCGTGAGGGACGAGCAGTACTTC.

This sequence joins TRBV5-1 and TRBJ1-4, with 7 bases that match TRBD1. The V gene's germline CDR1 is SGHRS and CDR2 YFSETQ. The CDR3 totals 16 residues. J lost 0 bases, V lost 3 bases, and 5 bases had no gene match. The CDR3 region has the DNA TGCGCCAGCAGCTGGGACAGAGGGACAACTAATGAAAAACTGTTTTTT. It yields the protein CASSWDRGTTNEKLFF.

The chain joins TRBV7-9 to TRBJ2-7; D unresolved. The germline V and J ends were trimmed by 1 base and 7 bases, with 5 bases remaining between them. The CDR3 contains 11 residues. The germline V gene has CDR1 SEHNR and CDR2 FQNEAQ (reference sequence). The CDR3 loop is CASSLDKEQYF. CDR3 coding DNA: TGTGCCAGCAGCTTAGATAAAGAGCAGTACTTC.

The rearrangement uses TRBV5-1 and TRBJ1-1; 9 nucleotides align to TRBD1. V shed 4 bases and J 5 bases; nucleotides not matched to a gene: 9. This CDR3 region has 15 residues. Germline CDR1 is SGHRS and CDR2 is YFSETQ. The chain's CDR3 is CASSTRTGDGTEAFF. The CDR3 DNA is TGCGCCAGCAGCACCCGGACAGGGGATGGGACTGAAGCTTTCTTT. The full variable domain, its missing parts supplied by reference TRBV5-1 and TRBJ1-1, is KAGVTQTPRYLIKTRGQQVTLSCSPISGHRSVSWYQQTPGQGLQFLFEYFSETQRNKGNFPGRFSGRQFSNSRSEMNVSTLELGDSALYLCASSTRTGDGTEAFFGQGTRLTVV.

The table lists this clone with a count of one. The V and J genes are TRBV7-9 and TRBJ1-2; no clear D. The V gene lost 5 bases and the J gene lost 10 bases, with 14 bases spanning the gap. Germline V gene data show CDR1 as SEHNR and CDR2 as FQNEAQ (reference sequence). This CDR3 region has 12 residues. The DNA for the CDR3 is TGTGCCAGCAGCCATAAGAAGGAGACCTACACCTTC. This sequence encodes CASSHKKETYTF.

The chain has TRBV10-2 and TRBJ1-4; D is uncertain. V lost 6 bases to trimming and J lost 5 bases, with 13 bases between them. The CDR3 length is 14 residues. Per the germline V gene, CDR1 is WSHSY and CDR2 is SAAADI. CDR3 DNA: TGCGCCAGCAGCTGGACGGCCGAAAATGAAAAACTGTTTTTT. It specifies CASSWTAENEKLFF.

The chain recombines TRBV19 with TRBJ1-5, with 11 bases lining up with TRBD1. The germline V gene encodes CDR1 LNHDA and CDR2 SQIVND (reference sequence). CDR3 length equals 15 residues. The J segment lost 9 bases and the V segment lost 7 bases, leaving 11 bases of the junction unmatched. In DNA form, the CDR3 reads TGTGCCAGTACTCCAGGACAGGGGGCAGTAGGGCCCCAGCATTTT. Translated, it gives CASTPGQGAVGPQHF. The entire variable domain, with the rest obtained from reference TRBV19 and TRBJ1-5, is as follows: DGGITQSPKYLFRKEGQNVTLSCEQNLNHDAMYWYRQDPGQGLRLIYYSQIVNDFQKGDIAEGYSVSREKKESFPLTVTSAQKNPTAFYLCASTPGQGAVGPQHFGDGTRLSIL.

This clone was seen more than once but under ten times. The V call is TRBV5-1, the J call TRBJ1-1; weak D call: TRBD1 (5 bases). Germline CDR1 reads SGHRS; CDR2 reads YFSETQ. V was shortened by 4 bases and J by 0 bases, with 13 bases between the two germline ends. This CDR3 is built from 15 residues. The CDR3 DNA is TGCGCCAGCAGCGGCCGCGGGGCAGTGAACACTGAAGCTTTCTTT. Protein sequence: CASSGRGAVNTEAFF. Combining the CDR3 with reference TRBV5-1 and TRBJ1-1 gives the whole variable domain KAGVTQTPRYLIKTRGQQVTLSCSPISGHRSVSWYQQTPGQGLQFLFEYFSETQRNKGNFPGRFSGRQFSNSRSEMNVSTLELGDSALYLCASSGRGAVNTEAFFGQGTRLTVV.